The sample holds a few counts of the clone carrying this T cell receptor (beta chain). What it recognizes is unknown. Reverse transcription of extracted RNA yielded cDNA, which provided the sequencing template. Here immunoSEQ multiplex PCR was the method, and the copy in TCRdb shows in-frame clones only, minus some. Of some 110,000 clones in the sample, roughly 58% were seen once. The source of the sample is a study of CD8+ T cells in alopecia areata. The study, taken as a whole, reports: Normal scalp had lower clonality than lesional scalp, with alopecia totalis/universalis lesions showing this most strongly. On tofacitinib, scalp clonality and expanded CD8+ clones among top 100 fell significantly.

Treatment reported: oral pan-JAK inhibitor, 5-10 mg twice daily. Germline V gene sequence: CDR1 MNHEY, CDR2 SMNVEV (reference sequence). CDR3 size: 14 residues. Trimming left V 2 bases short and J 11 bases short, with 13 bases between. The material was CD8+ T cells sorted from blood, obtained at week 4, from a patient treated with tofacitinib. The sequence derives from a human donor with alopecia areata. This sequence joins TRBV27 and TRBJ1-6; possibly TRBD1 for D (5 bases). The CDR3 sequence is CASSLTGGGPPLHF. DNA for the CDR3: TGTGCCAGCAGTTTAACCGGGGGAGGGCCACCCCTCCACTTT.